This T cell receptor beta chain was identified during a study of glioma-infiltrating T cells. Amplification of TCR alpha and beta CDR3 regions from RNA used iRepertoire nested multiplex PCR. For one-step reverse transcription and amplification, roughly 85-450 ng of tissue mRNA or PBMC total RNA was used. MiXCR, applied by TCRdb to the multiplex PCR reads, yields one record per CDR3 protein. The profile shows 35,000 to 45,000 distinct CDR3 sequences, approximately 20% of them singletons. This clonotype was counted at least ten times. Its antigen is undetermined. Study-level findings and limits: Only very few CDR3 sequences appeared in both tissue and blood. Tissue-blood divergence was below expectation in non-neoplastic patients, above in gliomas.

Sequencing used glioma tissue, nonneoplastic brain tissue, or PBMCs (not recorded which). The receptor was isolated from a human donor with low-grade glioma or glioblastoma, undergoing nonglioma brain surgery, or in good health (not recorded which).

CDR3: CASSQVTSSYNEQFF. CDR3 nucleotides: TGCGCCAGCAGCCAAGTTACAAGCTCCTACAATGAGCAGTTCTTC. The genes are TRBV4-1 and TRBJ2-1, with no clear D. Germline V CDR1 and CDR2: MGHRA, YSYEKL. The CDR3 spans 15 residues. Trimming stripped 1 base from V and 0 bases from J, with 7 bases between.